This T cell receptor (beta chain) was captured by sequencing in a study of T cells after somatic rescue of genetic block. Trimming left V 0 bases short and J 5 bases short, with 8 bases between. The germline gives CDR1 MNHEY, CDR2 SVGAGI. This CDR3 contains 14 residues. Libraries were prepared by immunoSEQ multiplex PCR; TCRdb keeps only in-frame clonotypes and omits some of them. The sample consists of approximately 71,000 clones, roughly 92% of them appearing once. The gene calls are TRBV6-5 and TRBJ2-1; D is undetermined. The sequence derives from a man aged 40-49 years. The sample comprised peripheral blood mononuclear cells (PBMCs). The CDR3 nucleotides are TGTGCCAGCAGTTACTCGGGCCAGAACAATGAGCAGTTCTTC. Protein product: CASSYSGQNNEQFF.